Sequencing of this T cell receptor beta chain was carried out in a study of identical twins. One entry per CDR3 protein, called by TCRdb with MiXCR from the 5' RACE reads. In the table there are about 520,000 distinct CDR3 sequences, under 25% of which are singletons. This clonotype appeared many times. The trim removed 2 bases at V and 5 bases at J, leaving 7 bases unmatched. Germline assignment: CDR1 MNHEY and CDR2 SVGAGI. This CDR3 spans 16 amino acids. These data also formed part of another study, on T cells expressing NK-cell markers.

Source material: CD4+ T cells sorted from blood. The TCR sequence derives from a woman aged 18-35 years in good health. V usage is TRBV6-5 and J usage is TRBJ2-2; 8 bases line up with TRBD2. The CDR3 DNA reads TGTGCCAGCAGTTACCGCGCGGGGGGCGCAACCGGGGAGCTGTTTTTT. This encodes CASSYRAGGATGELFF.